This TCR beta chain was found in a study of metastatic and nonmetastatic thyroid tumors. General study results and limits: Reported TCR beta diversity, measured in blood and tumor, was significantly higher for malignant thyroid tumors than for benign nodules.

Original handling: Construction of a distant-metastasis classifier for papillary thyroid cancer relied on CDR3 differences across clinicopathological groups. TCRdb reanalyzed the PCR reads with MiXCR. TCRdb's processing, not the authors' own work, is the source of the V and J calls. The profile covers about 20,000 clones, with approximately 24% appearing a single time and about 6% taken by the ten largest. Germline-derived CDR1 and CDR2 are SNHLY and FYNNEI. Trimming pared 1 base from V and 0 bases from J, leaving 11 bases between. The CDR3 sequence is 16 residues long. This clone has at least ten counts. Its antigen is unidentified. No patient had received any treatment before thyroid surgery.

Sequencing used tumor tissue. This TCR derives from a female donor with papillary thyroid cancer or a benign thyroid nodule (not recorded which). Some clones in this sample may be carry-over from other donors' samples. The genes are TRBV2 and TRBJ2-3; a weak D match, TRBD2 (5 bases). The CDR3 loop reads CASSEGWRASTDTQYF. The CDR3 DNA sequence: TGTGCCAGCAGTGAAGGTTGGCGGGCTAGCACAGATACGCAGTATTTT.